The 15 T cell receptor beta chains reported below all come from one sample, sequenced in a study of cytomegalovirus exposure and HLA in healthy donors. Use of 60 Vbeta and 13 Jbeta primers characterized the PCR. The assay was immunoSEQ multiplex PCR, and TCRdb's table has in-frame clones only and misses some. Seen here are around 130,000 clones, 81% observed once, and the top ten hold around 2.2%. The sequencing sample was made of PBMCs. The receptors derive from a woman between 35 and 50 years old in good health and CMV-seronegative.

This clone has just a few counts. This chain joins TRBV10-3 and TRBJ1-5; 10 bases agree with TRBD1. Germline V gene lookup returns CDR1 ENHRY and CDR2 SYGVKD. V gave up 8 bases and J gave up 2 bases; unmatched junction bases: 6. This CDR3 contains 15 residues. The CDR3 reads CAIGQGGSGNQPQHF. In nucleotides, the CDR3 is TGTGCCATCGGACAGGGGGGTTCGGGCAATCAGCCCCAGCATTTT.

J is TRBJ2-7 and V is TRBV6-1; the D gene is possibly TRBD1 (5 bases). Trimming removed 1 base from V and 7 bases from J, with 11 bases in between. Germline CDR1 MNHNS, CDR2 SASEGT. The CDR3 runs 13 residues. The CDR3 DNA follows: TGTGCCAGCAGTGAAGAGGGGCTTTGGGAGCAGTACTTC. It encodes CASSEEGLWEQYF.

This clone was detected once. The chain links TRBV11-3 to TRBJ2-7; a possible D gene is TRBD1 (6 bases). Germline V gives CDR1 SGHNT, CDR2 YENEEA. Trimming took off 6 bases at V and 0 bases at J, with 9 bases between the two ends. The CDR3 length is 13 residues. In nucleotides, the CDR3 is TGTGCCAGCAGTTCAGGGGACTCCTACGAGCAGTACTTC. Residues: CASSSGDSYEQYF.

This chain connects TRBV28 to TRBJ2-3; D is perhaps TRBD1 (5 bases). Trimming took off 5 bases at V and 5 bases at J, with 20 bases between the two ends. The germline V gene encodes CDR1 MDHEN and CDR2 SYDVKM. CDR3 size: 16 residues. Here the CDR3 reads CASSPPTDSVGDTQYF. DNA of the CDR3: TGTGCCAGCAGTCCACCGACAGATTCGGTGGGAGATACGCAGTATTTT. Based on the CDR3 plus reference TRBV28 and TRBJ2-3, the full variable domain is DVKVTQSSRYLVKRTGEKVFLECVQDMDHENMFWYRQDPGLGLRLIYFSYDVKMKEKGDIPEGYSVSREKKERFSLILESASTNQTSMYLCASSPPTDSVGDTQYFGPGTRLTVL.

The rearrangement uses TRBV5-1 and TRBJ1-2; TRBD1 matches 9 bases. Germline V CDR1 and CDR2: SGHRS, YFSETQ. CDR3 length: 16 residues. Germline trimming cut 4 bases from V and 8 bases from J; bases unmatched to any gene: 15. The CDR3 DNA is TGCGCCAGCAGCCAGCAAACCGGGACAGGGCCGCAAGGCTACACCTTC. Amino acid sequence: CASSQQTGTGPQGYTF.

The V call is TRBV18, the J call TRBJ2-3; no clear D. In germline, CDR1 is KGHSH, CDR2 LQKENI. CDR3 length equals 12 residues. V gave up 3 bases and J gave up 3 bases, with 4 bases separating them. CDR3 loop: CASSPETDTQYF. The CDR3 nucleotides are TGTGCCAGCTCACCTGAGACAGATACGCAGTATTTT.

Of note for this clone: A junction end diverges from the germline sequence, so it may reflect a read error. J is TRBJ1-5 and V is TRBV5-6; 8 bases map to TRBD1. CDR3 size: 17 residues. Germline CDR1 reads SGHDT; CDR2 reads YYEEEE. In DNA form, the CDR3 reads TGTGTCAGCAGCTTTGGGACAGGCAGTTATAGCAATCAGCCCCAGCATTTT. Its translation: CVSSFGTGSYSNQPQHF. Full variable domain (remainder filled in from reference TRBV5-6 and TRBJ1-5): DAGVTQSPTHLIKTRGQQVTLRCSPKSGHDTVSWYQQALGQGPQFIFQYYEEEERQRGNFPDRFSGHQFPNYSSELNVNALLLGDSALYLCVSSFGTGSYSNQPQHFGDGTRLSIL.

A remark on this clone: Other DNA sequences of this sample code for an identical CDR3. The rearrangement joins TRBV5-1 to TRBJ1-2; 9 nucleotides agree with TRBD1. The trim removed 0 bases at V and 5 bases at J, leaving 8 bases unmatched. CDR3 size: 16 residues. Germline loops: CDR1 SGHRS, CDR2 YFSETQ. CDR3 sequence: CASSLGGTGLHYGYTF. The CDR3 DNA is TGCGCCAGCAGCTTGGGTGGGACAGGGCTTCATTATGGCTACACCTTC.

J is TRBJ2-3 and V is TRBV11-2, with D unresolved. Germline CDR1 SGHAT, CDR2 FQNNGV. V lost 1 base to trimming and J lost 7 bases, with 3 bases between them. The CDR3 runs to 11 residues. The CDR3 sequence is CASSLAHTQYF. In nucleotides, the CDR3 is TGTGCCAGCAGCTTAGCTCATACGCAGTATTTT.

The chain recombines TRBV11-3 with TRBJ2-1; D is unclear. V was shortened by 4 bases and J by 8 bases, with 15 bases between the two germline ends. This CDR3 region has 14 residues. CDR1 SGHNT and CDR2 YENEEA come from the germline V gene. The CDR3 coding sequence is TGTGCCAGCAGCTCCTCCGAGCGCTTCGATGAGCAGTTCTTC. It yields the protein CASSSSERFDEQFF.

The rearrangement uses TRBV7-3 and TRBJ2-1; 7 bases are shared with TRBD1. Unmatched junction bases numbered 8, after V lost 4 bases and J lost 2 bases. The CDR3 consists of 16 residues. Germline loops: CDR1 SGHTA, CDR2 FQGTGA. The CDR3: CASSYNRGSTYNEQFF. The CDR3 region has the DNA TGTGCCAGCAGCTATAACAGGGGTAGCACCTACAATGAGCAGTTCTTC.

This clone has only a few counts. V gene TRBV18 combines with J gene TRBJ2-7; TRBD2 is a possible D gene (6 bases). The CDR3 is 14 residues long. Trimming cost V 3 bases and J 1 base, with 10 bases left between them. Germline-derived CDR1 and CDR2 are KGHSH and LQKENI. Written as DNA, the CDR3 is TGTGCCAGCTCACCGGGCGGGGCTTCCTACGAGCAGTACTTC. It codes for CASSPGGASYEQYF.

This clone came up once. The chain is built from TRBV7-6 and TRBJ2-3, with D perhaps matching TRBD2 (7 bases). Trimming removed 5 bases from V and 3 bases from J, with 15 bases in between. Germline CDR1 SGHVS, CDR2 FNYEAQ. CDR3 length: 15 residues. The DNA of the CDR3 is TGTGCCAGCAGCCCAGAGGGGGGGCTTACAGATACGCAGTATTTT. Translating gives CASSPEGGLTDTQYF. The variable domain in full, completed from reference TRBV7-6 and TRBJ2-3, reads GAGVSQSPRYKVTKRGQDVALRCDPISGHVSLYWYRQALGQGPEFLTYFNYEAQQDKSGLPNDRFSAERPEGSISTLTIQRTEQRDSAMYRCASSPEGGLTDTQYFGPGTRLTVL.

Of note for this clone: Its ends do not fully match the called genes, so a read error is possible. The genes are TRBV5-4 and TRBJ2-7; the D gene is possibly TRBD2 (7 bases). Germline V gene lookup returns CDR1 SGHNT and CDR2 YYREEE (reference sequence). This CDR3 region has 14 residues. The CDR3 loop reads CASSLPSTGGTEGF. The CDR3 DNA reads TGTGCCAGCAGCTTGCCCTCAACGGGGGGCACGGAAGGCTTC.

The chain employs TRBV6-1 and TRBJ2-7, with no clear D. CDR3 length: 19 amino acids. Germline V gene sequence: CDR1 MNHNS, CDR2 SASEGT. Trimming shortened V by 1 base and J by 1 base, and 23 bases separated the two germline ends. CDR3 region: CASSEGAGFSAPKSYEQYF. In nucleotides, the CDR3 is TGTGCCAGCAGTGAAGGGGCCGGTTTTTCCGCCCCGAAATCCTACGAGCAGTACTTC.